This is a list of T cell receptor beta chains from one sample in a study of CD8 T cells in Susac syndrome. A single record per CDR3 protein comes from TCRdb applying MiXCR to the immunoSEQ multiplex PCR reads. The sample contains about 240,000 distinct CDR3 sequences, approximately 95% of which appear only once. The sequenced sample was CD4+ T cells from PBMCs. Receptors originate from a human donor with Susac syndrome. CDR3s leave out the opening cysteine and the closing phenylalanine or tryptophan.

>TRBJ1-3|TRBV9
ASSVEENTIY
>TRBJ2-1|TRBV20-1
SAGTSGSTARGEQF
>TRBJ1-2|TRBV5-1
ASSLFSRGHYGYT
>TRBJ2-1|TRBV27
ASSWRAGSYNEQF
>TRBJ1-2|TRBV16
ASSPNYDYGYT
>TRBJ1-5|TRBV6-5
ASSNRVNQPQH
>TRBJ2-2|TRBV7-2
ASSRAGADTGELF
>TRBJ1-5|TRBV5-1
ASSLSGNSNQPQH
>TRBJ2-7|TRBV29-1
SAGTGTYEQY
>TRBJ1-2|TRBV28
ATPARQNYGYT
>TRBJ2-2|TRBV29-1
SVGAGTDHFNTGELF
>TRBJ1-2|TRBV20-1
SARASHGYT
>TRBJ1-5|TRBV12-3/TRBV12-4
ASSPRTVSNQPQH
>TRBJ2-1|TRBV6-1
ASSGRGQF
>TRBJ1-2|TRBV7-9
ASSLAGQGSFGYT
>TRBJ2-7|TRBV29-1
SVDRENVPGHEQY
>TRBJ2-1|TRBV5-6
ASSLVVQPRWDEQF
>TRBJ2-3|TRBV7-2
ATLADTQY
>TRBJ1-1|TRBV20-1
SARVAGGNTEAF
>TRBJ2-4|TRBV11-1
ASSRRTLAGGPLAKNIQY
>TRBJ1-4|TRBV28
ASTTGQSNEKLF
>TRBJ2-6|TRBV9
ASSVVGQYSGANVLT
>TRBJ2-5|TRBV6-5
ASSPGQGKVETQY
>TRBJ1-2|TRBV7-2
ASSSLDRASLYGYT
>TRBJ1-1|TRBV24-1
ATAKGTEAF
>TRBJ2-3|TRBV7-6
ASSKTSLAVDTQY
>TRBJ1-1|TRBV30
AWSVTRTGAF
>TRBJ2-1|TRBV5-1
ASSLVIAVAYNEQF
>TRBJ2-5|TRBV29-1
SVARGAGQETQY
>TRBJ1-2|TRBV12-3/TRBV12-4
ASSTGVGYT
>TRBJ1-1|TRBV7-9
ASSLVSGGTEAF
>TRBJ2-1|TRBV29-1
SVELRVGRHNEQF
>TRBJ2-3|TRBV24-1
ATSDPRQGSTVDTQY
>TRBJ1-2|TRBV19
ASSPPDRGSYGYT
>TRBJ2-1|TRBV3-1
ASSLGTEIEQF
>TRBJ2-3|TRBV20-1
SAPLGDTQY